This TCR beta chain emerged from a study of cytomegalovirus exposure and HLA in healthy donors. As for the study in general: An analysis done earlier identified about 120 million unique TCR beta sequences from around 180 million T cells. General study findings and limits: Despite most TCR sequences being rare, some public TCRs occurred in many donors. Prior analysis indicated that the majority of TCR beta V segments exhibited productivity approximately 87% or approximately 30% of the time. In vitro, three CMV-associated chains proved specific for CMV antigens.

Worth noting for this clone: What it binds is not known.

Primers: 60 Vbeta forward and 13 Jbeta reverse. TCRdb's table, derived via immunoSEQ multiplex PCR, lists solely in-frame clones and lacks some. Counted here are about 69,000 clones, about 70% occurring once; the ten biggest clones make up 11%. The CDR3 has 14 amino acids. V lost 0 bases, J lost 6 bases, and 13 bases lay in between. The V gene's germline CDR1 is SGDLS and CDR2 YYNGEE. Material for sequencing was PBMCs. This sequence originates from a woman aged 25 to 39 in good health and CMV-seronegative. V is TRBV9 and J is TRBJ2-7; possibly TRBD1 for D (6 bases). The CDR3 sequence: CASSVVSGEGEQYF. The CDR3, as DNA: TGTGCCAGCAGCGTAGTTTCAGGGGAAGGCGAGCAGTACTTC.